A selection of T cell receptor beta chains follows, all from one sample in a study of T cell repertoires in cytomegalovirus infection. TCRdb reanalysed the reads using MiXCR and keeps one entry per CDR3 protein. The sample has under 300,000 distinct CDR3 sequences; 9% to 15% are singletons. The sequenced sample was PBMCs. All receptors come from a human donor in good health (CMV status not recorded). Some clones in this sample may be carry-over from other donors' samples. Each CDR3 is given with its conserved first and last residue. D genes are given only for firm matches. A row's size may be missing; if present it is once, few, many or a size class.

D gene	clone size	V gene	J gene	CDR3 DNA	CDR3 protein
.	many	TRBV7-2	TRBJ2-5	TGTGCCAGCAGCTTAGGGGCCGAACAAGAGACCCAGTACTTC	CASSLGAEQETQYF
.	many	TRBV6-2/TRBV6-3	TRBJ2-5	TGTGCCAGCAGTGAGACCCCTAGCGACCAAGAGACCCAGTACTTC	CASSETPSDQETQYF
.	few	TRBV19	TRBJ2-5	TGTGCCAGTAGTCCCTCCGGGACTCAGCGAGAGACCCAGTACTTC	CASSPSGTQRETQYF
TRBD2	many	TRBV6-2/TRBV6-3	TRBJ2-7	TGTGCCAGCTATCCTAGCGGAGTCGGCGAGCAGTACTTC	CASYPSGVGEQYF
TRBD2	.	TRBV20-1	TRBJ2-3	TGCAGTGCTTTGTCCCCTCTAGCGGACACAGATACGCAGTATTTT	CSALSPLADTDTQYF
TRBD1	few	TRBV29-1	TRBJ2-3	TGCAGCGTGACTGGGACAGGGGGAGGCACAGATACGCAGTATTTT	CSVTGTGGGTDTQYF
.	.	TRBV28	TRBJ2-5	TGTGCCAGCAGTCCTAATACCCGGGTTCAAAAGACCCAGTACTTC	CASSPNTRVQKTQYF
.	.	TRBV20-1	TRBJ2-1	TGCAGTGCTAGTGGGGGCCTAAGCAATGAGCAGTTCTTC	CSASGGLSNEQFF
.	many	TRBV19	TRBJ1-5	TGTGCCAGTACCCCAGGGCATAATCAGCCCCAGCATTTT	CASTPGHNQPQHF
.	many	TRBV28	TRBJ2-7	TGTGCCAGCAGTTTATTGGGACGGGAGACCTACGAGCAGTACTTC	CASSLLGRETYEQYF
TRBD2	many	TRBV7-8	TRBJ2-1	TGTGCCAGCAGCTCTCCTTTAGCGGGAGGGCCCCCTGAGCAGTTCTTC	CASSSPLAGGPPEQFF
.	many	TRBV7-8	TRBJ2-7	TGTGCCAGCAGCTTAACCGGGGGGCACGAGCAGTACTTC	CASSLTGGHEQYF
TRBD1	.	TRBV2	TRBJ1-4	TGTGCCAGATCGGGACAGGGAAGTGAAAAACTGTTTTTT	CARSGQGSEKLFF
TRBD2	.	TRBV5-1	TRBJ2-1	TGCGCCAGCAGCCCGGGGGGGCCGGTTGTTGAGCAGTTCTTC	CASSPGGPVVEQFF
TRBD2	few	TRBV28	TRBJ2-1	TGTGCCCTCAAGGCGGGGGGCACTGATGAGCAGTTCTTC	CALKAGGTDEQFF
.	many	TRBV7-9	TRBJ2-1	TGTGCCAGCAGCGACGGGACTTACAATGAGCAGTTCTTC	CASSDGTYNEQFF
.	few	TRBV4-1	TRBJ2-7	TGTGCCAGCAGCCAAGGGTACGGCCAAACCTACGAGCAGTACTTC	CASSQGYGQTYEQYF
TRBD1	.	TRBV28	TRBJ2-2	TGTGCCAGCAGTCTCAAGGGGACAGGGTTGGCCGGGGAGCTGTTTTTT	CASSLKGTGLAGELFF
.	few	TRBV19	TRBJ1-4	TGTGCCAGTAGTATAGTATCCAGGCCCGGATCTAATGAAAAACTGTTTTTT	CASSIVSRPGSNEKLFF
TRBD2	many	TRBV7-2	TRBJ2-3	TGTGCCAGCTCCGTACTAGCGGGGGGCGAAGATACGCAGTATTTT	CASSVLAGGEDTQYF
TRBD2	few	TRBV4-3	TRBJ2-7	TGCGCCAGCAGCCAAGTTTTGGGGGGGGCCTACGAGCAGTACTTC	CASSQVLGGAYEQYF
.	many	TRBV11-3	TRBJ2-7	TGTGCCAGCAGCATCGGGGAACCTCTAGGGCAGTACTTC	CASSIGEPLGQYF
.	.	TRBV5-4	TRBJ2-7	TGTGCCAGCAGCCCTTATAGATCCTACGAGCAGTACTTC	CASSPYRSYEQYF
TRBD1	many	TRBV7-9	TRBJ1-1	TGTGCCAGCAGCCTTTCACAGGGGGCGACTTTCTTT	CASSLSQGATFF
TRBD1	many	TRBV28	TRBJ2-5	TGTGCCAGCAGTTGGCCCGGGACAGACCAAGAGACCCAGTACTTC	CASSWPGTDQETQYF
.	.	TRBV29-1	TRBJ2-5	TGCAGCGCCAATGAACGGACGAAAGAGACCCAGTACTTC	CSANERTKETQYF
TRBD1	many	TRBV19	TRBJ1-1	TGTGCCAGTACTTGGGACAGGGGGCGAACTGAAGCTTTCTTT	CASTWDRGRTEAFF
.	many	TRBV20-1	TRBJ1-1	TGCAGTGCTAGAGGGACGGTGAACACTGAAGCTTTCTTT	CSARGTVNTEAFF
TRBD2	many	TRBV7-8	TRBJ2-3	TGTGCCAGCAGGGCAGCGGGAGGAGGAGATACGCAGTATTTT	CASRAAGGGDTQYF